Presented here are 5 T cell receptor beta chains from one specimen sequenced in a study of identifying expanded T cells in peripheral blood. Using immunoSEQ multiplex PCR, the repertoire was profiled, and TCRdb retains in-frame clones only, with some absent. The sample comprises over 70,000 clones, more than 75% of which are singletons, and about 20% rests with the top ten. Sequenced material: blood. Source of these receptors: a person aged 18 to 75 in good health.

V gene TRBV9 combines with J gene TRBJ2-3; 8 bases align to TRBD1. Germline CDR1 is SGDLS and CDR2 is YYNGEE. This CDR3 contains 15 residues. V dropped 7 bases and J dropped 2; count of bases not matched to a gene: 9. CDR3 DNA: TGTGCCAGCCGAGAAGGGACAGGCCCCACAGATACGCAGTATTTT. As protein: CASREGTGPTDTQYF.

The genes are TRBV4-3 and TRBJ1-3; D not certain. The germline V gene encodes CDR1 LGHNA and CDR2 YSLEER. Deletions cut 1 base from V and 2 bases from J, with 15 bases between. The CDR3 is made up of 17 amino acids. CDR3: CASSQGPLRAAGNTIYF. The DNA for the CDR3 is TGCGCCAGCAGCCAAGGGCCCTTGAGGGCAGCTGGAAACACCATATATTTT.

This clone appeared once. The J gene is TRBJ1-4, the V gene TRBV11-2; 8 positions agree with TRBD1. The CDR3 extends over 14 amino acids. Germline V gene sequence: CDR1 SGHAT, CDR2 FQNNGV. J lost 8 bases, V lost 3 bases, and 5 bases had no gene match. Here the CDR3 DNA reads TGTGCCAGCAGCTTTCAGGGGGCTCGGGAAAAACTGTTTTTT. As protein: CASSFQGAREKLFF. The variable domain in full, with the rest retrieved from reference TRBV11-2 and TRBJ1-4, is EAGVAQSPRYKIIEKRQSVAFWCNPISGHATLYWYQQILGQGPKLLIQFQNNGVVDDSQLPKDRFSAERLKGVDSTLKIQPAKLEDSAVYLCASSFQGAREKLFFGSGTQLSVL.

J is TRBJ1-5 and V is TRBV5-6; 7 bases match TRBD1. The CDR3 runs 14 residues. The germline gives CDR1 SGHDT, CDR2 YYEEEE. The junction had 7 bases not matched to a gene; V was cut back by 4 bases and J by 6 bases. The chain's CDR3 is CASSQTGESQPQHF. CDR3 nucleotide sequence: TGTGCCAGCAGCCAAACAGGGGAGAGTCAGCCCCAGCATTTT.

The J gene is TRBJ1-1, the V gene TRBV7-9; 7 positions match TRBD1. Trimming cost V 0 bases and J 10 bases; bases outside gene matches: 8. The CDR3 sequence is 14 residues long. Germline V gene lookup returns CDR1 SEHNR and CDR2 FQNEAQ (reference sequence). CDR3 in DNA: TGTGCCAGCAGCTTAGCAAACAGGGGTGGGGGAGCTTTCTTT. This translates into CASSLANRGGGAFF.